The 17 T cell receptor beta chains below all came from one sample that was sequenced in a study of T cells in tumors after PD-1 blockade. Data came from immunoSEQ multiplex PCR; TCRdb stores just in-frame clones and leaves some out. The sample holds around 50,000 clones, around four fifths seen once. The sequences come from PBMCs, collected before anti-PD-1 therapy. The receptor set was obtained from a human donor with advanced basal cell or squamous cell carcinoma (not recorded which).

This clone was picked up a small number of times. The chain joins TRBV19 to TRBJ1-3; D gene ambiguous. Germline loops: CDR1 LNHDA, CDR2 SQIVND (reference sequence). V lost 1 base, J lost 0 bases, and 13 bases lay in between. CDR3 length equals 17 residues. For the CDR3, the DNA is TGTGCCAGTAGTATAGCCCCCGCAGTCGGCTCTGGAAACACCATATATTTT. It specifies CASSIAPAVGSGNTIYF. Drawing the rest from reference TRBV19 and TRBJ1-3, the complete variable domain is DGGITQSPKYLFRKEGQNVTLSCEQNLNHDAMYWYRQDPGQGLRLIYYSQIVNDFQKGDIAEGYSVSREKKESFPLTVTSAQKNPTAFYLCASSIAPAVGSGNTIYFGEGSWLTVV.

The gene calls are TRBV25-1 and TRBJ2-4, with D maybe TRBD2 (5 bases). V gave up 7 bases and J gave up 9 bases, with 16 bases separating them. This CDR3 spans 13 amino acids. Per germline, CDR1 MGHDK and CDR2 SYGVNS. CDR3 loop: CASKEPEEGIQYF. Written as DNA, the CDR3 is TGTGCCAGCAAGGAACCCGAAGAGGGCATTCAGTACTTC.

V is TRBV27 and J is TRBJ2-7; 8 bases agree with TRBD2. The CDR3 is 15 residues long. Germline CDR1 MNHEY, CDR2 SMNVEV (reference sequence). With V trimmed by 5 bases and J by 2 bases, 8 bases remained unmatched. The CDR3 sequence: CASSPLAVLPYEQYF. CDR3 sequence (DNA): TGTGCCAGCAGTCCACTAGCGGTCTTGCCCTACGAGCAGTACTTC.

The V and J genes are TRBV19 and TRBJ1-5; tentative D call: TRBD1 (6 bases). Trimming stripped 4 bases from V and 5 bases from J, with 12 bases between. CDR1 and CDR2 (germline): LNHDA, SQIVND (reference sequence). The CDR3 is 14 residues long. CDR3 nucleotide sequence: TGTGCCAGTAGTAAGGGGGACGGTTATCAGCCCCAGCATTTT. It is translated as CASSKGDGYQPQHF. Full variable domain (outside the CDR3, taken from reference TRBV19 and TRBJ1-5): DGGITQSPKYLFRKEGQNVTLSCEQNLNHDAMYWYRQDPGQGLRLIYYSQIVNDFQKGDIAEGYSVSREKKESFPLTVTSAQKNPTAFYLCASSKGDGYQPQHFGDGTRLSIL.

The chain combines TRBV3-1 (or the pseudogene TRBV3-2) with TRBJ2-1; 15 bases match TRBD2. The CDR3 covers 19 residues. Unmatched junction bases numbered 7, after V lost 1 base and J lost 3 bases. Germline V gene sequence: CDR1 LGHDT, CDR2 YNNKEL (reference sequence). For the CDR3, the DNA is TGTGCCAGCAGCCAAGTAAAGGGGACTAGCGGGGGGCTCTACAATGAGCAGTTCTTC. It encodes CASSQVKGTSGGLYNEQFF.

The chain's CDR3 is CASSPSRTGINSPLHF. As DNA, the CDR3 is TGTGCCAGCAGCCCCTCTCGGACAGGCATTAATTCACCCCTCCACTTT. V is TRBV4-2 and J is TRBJ1-6, with 7 bases lining up with TRBD1. CDR1 is LGHNA and CDR2 is YNFKEQ in the germline V gene. This CDR3 has 16 amino acids. After removal of 4 bases from V and 6 bases from J, the junction contained 9 bases not matched to a gene.

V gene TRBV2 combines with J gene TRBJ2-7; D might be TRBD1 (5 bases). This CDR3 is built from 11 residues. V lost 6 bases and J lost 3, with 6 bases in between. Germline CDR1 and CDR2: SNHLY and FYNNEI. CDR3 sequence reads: CASRTDYEQYF. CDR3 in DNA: TGTGCCAGCAGGACAGACTACGAGCAGTACTTC.

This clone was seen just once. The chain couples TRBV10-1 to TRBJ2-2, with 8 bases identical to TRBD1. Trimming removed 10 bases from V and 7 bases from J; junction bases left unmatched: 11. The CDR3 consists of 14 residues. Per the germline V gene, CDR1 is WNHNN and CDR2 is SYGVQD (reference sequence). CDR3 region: CAILGDRGHGELFF. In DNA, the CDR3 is TGCGCCATACTTGGAGACAGGGGCCACGGGGAGCTGTTTTTT.

The CDR3 bases are TGCGCCAGCAGCCAACATGGGGGACTAGCGGGAGGTCGGGGTGAGCAGTTCTTC. This translates into CASSQHGGLAGGRGEQFF. The chain employs TRBV4-1 and TRBJ2-1, with 15 bases fitting TRBD2. Germline loops: CDR1 MGHRA, CDR2 YSYEKL. With 2 bases clipped from V and 9 bases from J, the junction kept 11 bases outside the gene matches. The CDR3 totals 18 residues.

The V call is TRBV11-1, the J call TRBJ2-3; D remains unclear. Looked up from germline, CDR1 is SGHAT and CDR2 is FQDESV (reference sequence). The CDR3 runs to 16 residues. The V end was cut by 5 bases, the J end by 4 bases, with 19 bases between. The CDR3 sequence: CASSLGYRPESDTQYF. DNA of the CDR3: TGTGCCAGCAGCCTGGGATACAGACCAGAGTCAGATACGCAGTATTTT.

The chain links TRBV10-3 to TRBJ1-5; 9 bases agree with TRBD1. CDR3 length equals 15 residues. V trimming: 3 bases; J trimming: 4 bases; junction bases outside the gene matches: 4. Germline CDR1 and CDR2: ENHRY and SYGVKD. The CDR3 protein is CAISDGGQGNQPQHF. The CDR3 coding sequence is TGTGCCATCAGTGATGGGGGACAGGGAAATCAGCCCCAGCATTTT.

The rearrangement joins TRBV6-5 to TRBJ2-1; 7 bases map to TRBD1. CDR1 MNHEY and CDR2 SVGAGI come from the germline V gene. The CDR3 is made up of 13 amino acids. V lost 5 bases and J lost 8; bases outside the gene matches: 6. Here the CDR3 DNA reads TGTGCCAGCAGTCGAACAGGGGAGTATGAGCAGTTCTTC. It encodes CASSRTGEYEQFF.

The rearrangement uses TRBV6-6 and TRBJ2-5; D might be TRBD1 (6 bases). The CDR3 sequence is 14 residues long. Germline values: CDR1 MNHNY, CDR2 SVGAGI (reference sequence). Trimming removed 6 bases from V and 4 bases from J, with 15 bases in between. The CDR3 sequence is CASSRHRDGETQYF. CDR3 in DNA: TGTGCCAGCAGCCGACACAGGGACGGAGAGACCCAGTACTTC.

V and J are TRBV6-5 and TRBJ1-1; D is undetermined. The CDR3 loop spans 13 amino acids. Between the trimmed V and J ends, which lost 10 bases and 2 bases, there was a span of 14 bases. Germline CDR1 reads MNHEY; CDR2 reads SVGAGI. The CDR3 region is CATWRARNTEAFF. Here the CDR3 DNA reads TGTGCCACCTGGCGGGCCCGAAACACTGAAGCTTTCTTT.

CDR3 region: CASSQEIRYGYTF. The CDR3 coding sequence is TGCGCCAGCAGCCAAGAAATACGTTATGGCTACACCTTC. The gene calls are TRBV4-1 and TRBJ1-2; D is ambiguous. Germline CDR1 and CDR2: MGHRA and YSYEKL. The V gene lost 0 bases and the J gene lost 5 bases, with 7 bases spanning the gap. The CDR3 loop spans 13 amino acids.

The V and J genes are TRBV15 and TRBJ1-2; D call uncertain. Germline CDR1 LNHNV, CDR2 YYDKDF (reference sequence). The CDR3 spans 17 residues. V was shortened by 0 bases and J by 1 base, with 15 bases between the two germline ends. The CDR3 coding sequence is TGTGCCACCAGCAGAGATTATGGGGTTGTCGATAACTATGGCTACACCTTC. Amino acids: CATSRDYGVVDNYGYTF.

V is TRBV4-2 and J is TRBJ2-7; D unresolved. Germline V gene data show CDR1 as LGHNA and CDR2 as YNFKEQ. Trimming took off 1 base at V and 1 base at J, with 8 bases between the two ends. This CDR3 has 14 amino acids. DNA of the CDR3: TGTGCCAGCAGCCAAGGGTCCAAGTCCTACGAGCAGTACTTC. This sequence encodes CASSQGSKSYEQYF.